This TCR beta chain was sequenced during a study of cytomegalovirus exposure and HLA in healthy donors. V was pared by 6 bases and J by 1 base, with 10 bases between. The CDR3 covers 14 residues. Germline-derived CDR1 and CDR2 are MNHEY and SVGAGI. 13 Jbeta primers and 60 Vbeta primers were used for the PCR. Data came from immunoSEQ multiplex PCR; TCRdb stores just in-frame clones and leaves some out. This sample has about 170,000 clones, with 75% found just once. The study's findings and limits: Most TCR sequences proved rare, with some public TCRs found in many donors. Researchers reportedly found TCR beta sequences accurately predicted most subjects' HLA-A and HLA-B alleles. Later analysis suggested links between common viral pathogens and several top significant clusters.

As regards this clone: Its antigen is currently unknown.

The receptor comes from a woman in her forties or fifties in good health and CMV-seropositive. The sequencing sample was made of PBMCs. This chain connects TRBV6-5 to TRBJ2-1; D may be TRBD1 (5 bases). CDR3 protein: CASSLTESYNEQFF. The CDR3 nucleotides are TGTGCCAGCAGCTTGACAGAGTCCTACAATGAGCAGTTCTTC.